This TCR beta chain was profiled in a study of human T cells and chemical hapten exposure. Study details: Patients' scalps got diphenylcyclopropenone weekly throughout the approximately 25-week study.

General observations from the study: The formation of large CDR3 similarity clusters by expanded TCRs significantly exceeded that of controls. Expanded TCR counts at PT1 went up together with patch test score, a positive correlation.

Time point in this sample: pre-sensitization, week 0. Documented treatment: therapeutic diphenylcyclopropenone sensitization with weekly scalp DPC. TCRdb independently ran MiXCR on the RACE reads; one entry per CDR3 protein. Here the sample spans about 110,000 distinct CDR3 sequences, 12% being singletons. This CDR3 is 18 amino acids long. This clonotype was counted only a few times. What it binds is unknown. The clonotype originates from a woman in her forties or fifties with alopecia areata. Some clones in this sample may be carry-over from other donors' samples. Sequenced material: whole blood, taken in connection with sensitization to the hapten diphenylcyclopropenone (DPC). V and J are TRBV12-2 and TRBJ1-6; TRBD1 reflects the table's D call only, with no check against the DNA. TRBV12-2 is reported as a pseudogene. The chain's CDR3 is CASRKPGAESSYNSPLHF. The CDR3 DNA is TGTGCAAGTCGCAAACCGGGGGCGGAAAGCTCCTATAATTCACCCCTCCACTTT.